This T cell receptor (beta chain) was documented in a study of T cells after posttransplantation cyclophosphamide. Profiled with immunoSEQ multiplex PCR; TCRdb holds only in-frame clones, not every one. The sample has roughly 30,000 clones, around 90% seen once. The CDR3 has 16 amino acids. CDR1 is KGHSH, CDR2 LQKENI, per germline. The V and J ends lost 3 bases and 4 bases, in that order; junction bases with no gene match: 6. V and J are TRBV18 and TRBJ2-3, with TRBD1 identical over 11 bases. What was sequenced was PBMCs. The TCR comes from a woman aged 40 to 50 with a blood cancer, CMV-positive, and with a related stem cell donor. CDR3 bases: TGTGCCAGCTCACCCGCGGACAGGGGGCGCGCAGATACGCAGTATTTT. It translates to CASSPADRGRADTQYF.